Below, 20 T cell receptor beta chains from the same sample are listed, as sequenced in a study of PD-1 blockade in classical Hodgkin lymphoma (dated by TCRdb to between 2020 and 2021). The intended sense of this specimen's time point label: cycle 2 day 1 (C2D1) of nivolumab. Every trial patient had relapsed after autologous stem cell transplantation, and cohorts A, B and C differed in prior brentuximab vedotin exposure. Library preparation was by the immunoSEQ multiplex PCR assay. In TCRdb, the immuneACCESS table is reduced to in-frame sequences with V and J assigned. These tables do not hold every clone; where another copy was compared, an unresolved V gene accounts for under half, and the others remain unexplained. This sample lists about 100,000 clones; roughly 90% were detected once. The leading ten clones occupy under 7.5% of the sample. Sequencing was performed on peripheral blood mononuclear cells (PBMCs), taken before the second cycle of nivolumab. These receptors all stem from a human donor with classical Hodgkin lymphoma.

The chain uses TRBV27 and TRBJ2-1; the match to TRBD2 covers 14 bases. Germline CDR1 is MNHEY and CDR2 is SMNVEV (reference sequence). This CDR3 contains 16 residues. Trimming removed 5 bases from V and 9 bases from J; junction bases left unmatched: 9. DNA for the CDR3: TGTGCCAGCAGTGACCGACTAGCGGGGGGGCCTGGTGAGCAGTTCTTC. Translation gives CASSDRLAGGPGEQFF.

The CDR3 nucleotides read TGTGCCAGCAGCATTCAGGGGTCCGACGAGCAGTACTTC. It encodes CASSIQGSDEQYF. The V and J genes are TRBV27 and TRBJ2-7, with D perhaps TRBD1 (6 bases). The CDR3 is 13 residues long. V dropped 6 bases and J dropped 5 bases, with 14 bases sitting between them. CDR1 and CDR2 from the germline V gene are MNHEY and SMNVEV (reference sequence).

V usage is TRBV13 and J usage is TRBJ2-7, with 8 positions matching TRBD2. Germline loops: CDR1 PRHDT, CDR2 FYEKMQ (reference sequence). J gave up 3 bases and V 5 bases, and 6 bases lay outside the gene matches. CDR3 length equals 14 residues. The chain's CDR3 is CASSAREGLYEQYF. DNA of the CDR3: TGTGCCAGCAGCGCTCGGGAGGGGCTCTACGAGCAGTACTTC.

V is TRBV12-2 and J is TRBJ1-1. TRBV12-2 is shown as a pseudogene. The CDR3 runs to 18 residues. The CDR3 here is CASRSDGRQGGLYTEAFF. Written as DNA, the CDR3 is TGTGCAAGTCGCTCCGACGGCCGCCAGGGGGGGTTATACACTGAAGCTTTCTTT.

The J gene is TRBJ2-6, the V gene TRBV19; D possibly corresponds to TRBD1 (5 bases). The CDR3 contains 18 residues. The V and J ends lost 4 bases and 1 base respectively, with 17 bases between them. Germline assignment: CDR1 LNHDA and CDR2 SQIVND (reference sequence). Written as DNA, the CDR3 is TGTGCCAGTAGTACGCCCAGGGTGGTGGGATCTGGGGCCAACGTCCTGACTTTC. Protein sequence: CASSTPRVVGSGANVLTF.

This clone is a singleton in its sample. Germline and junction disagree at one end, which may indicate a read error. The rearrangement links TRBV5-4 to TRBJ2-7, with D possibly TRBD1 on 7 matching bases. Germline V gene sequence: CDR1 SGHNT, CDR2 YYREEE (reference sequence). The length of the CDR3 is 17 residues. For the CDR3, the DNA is TGCGCCAGCAGCCACGCGGGATTGACAGGGACCTTCTACGAGCAGTACTTC. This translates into CASSHAGLTGTFYEQYF.

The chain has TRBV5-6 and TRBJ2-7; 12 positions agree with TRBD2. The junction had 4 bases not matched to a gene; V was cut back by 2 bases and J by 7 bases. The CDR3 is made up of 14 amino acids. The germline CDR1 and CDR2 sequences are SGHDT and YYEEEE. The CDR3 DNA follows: TGTGCCAGCAGCTTCCTAGCGGGGGGGCGTGAGCAGTACTTC. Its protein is CASSFLAGGREQYF. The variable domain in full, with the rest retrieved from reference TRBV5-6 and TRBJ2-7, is DAGVTQSPTHLIKTRGQQVTLRCSPKSGHDTVSWYQQALGQGPQFIFQYYEEEERQRGNFPDRFSGHQFPNYSSELNVNALLLGDSALYLCASSFLAGGREQYFGPGTRLTVT.

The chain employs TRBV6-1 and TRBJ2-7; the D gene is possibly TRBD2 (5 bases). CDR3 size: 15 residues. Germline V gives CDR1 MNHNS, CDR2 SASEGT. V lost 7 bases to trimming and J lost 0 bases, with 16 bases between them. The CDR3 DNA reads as TGTGCCAGCATCAATTACCTCGGACTCTCCTACGAGCAGTACTTC. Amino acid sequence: CASINYLGLSYEQYF.

Written as DNA, the CDR3 is TGTGCCAGCAGCTCAAATACCCGGGACCCCCTGGAGGAGCAGTACTTC. Encoded protein: CASSSNTRDPLEEQYF. The gene calls are TRBV7-9 and TRBJ2-7; D might be TRBD1 or TRBD2, each matching 5 bases. There are 16 residues in the CDR3. CDR1 and CDR2 (germline): SEHNR, FQNEAQ (reference sequence). V lost 4 bases and J 7 bases, leaving 23 bases between the germline ends.

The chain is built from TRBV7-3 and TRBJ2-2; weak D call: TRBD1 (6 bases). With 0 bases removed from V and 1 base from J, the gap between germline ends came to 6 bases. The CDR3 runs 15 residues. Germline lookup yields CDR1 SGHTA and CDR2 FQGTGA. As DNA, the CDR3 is TGTGCCAGCAGCTTAACAGGGGGGAACACCGGGGAGCTGTTTTTT. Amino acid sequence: CASSLTGGNTGELFF.

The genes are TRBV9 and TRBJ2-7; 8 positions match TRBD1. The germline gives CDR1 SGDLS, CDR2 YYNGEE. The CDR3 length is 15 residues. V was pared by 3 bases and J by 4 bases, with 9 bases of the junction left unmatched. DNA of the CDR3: TGTGCCAGCAGCGAGTGGGGGACAGGCAATTACGAGCAGTACTTC. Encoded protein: CASSEWGTGNYEQYF.

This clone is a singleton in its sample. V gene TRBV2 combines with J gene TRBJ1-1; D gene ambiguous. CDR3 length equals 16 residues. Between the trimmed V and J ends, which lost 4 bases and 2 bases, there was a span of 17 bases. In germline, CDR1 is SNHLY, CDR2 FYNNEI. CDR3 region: CASSADRPVINTEAFF. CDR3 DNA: TGTGCCAGCAGTGCCGACCGACCCGTGATAAACACTGAAGCTTTCTTT.

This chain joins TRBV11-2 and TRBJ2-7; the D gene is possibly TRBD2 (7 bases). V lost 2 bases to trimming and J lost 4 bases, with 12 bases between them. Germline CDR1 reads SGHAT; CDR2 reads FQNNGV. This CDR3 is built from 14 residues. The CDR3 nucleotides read TGTGCCAGCAGCTTAAGGGGGGGTCGGTACGAGCAGTACTTC. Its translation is CASSLRGGRYEQYF.

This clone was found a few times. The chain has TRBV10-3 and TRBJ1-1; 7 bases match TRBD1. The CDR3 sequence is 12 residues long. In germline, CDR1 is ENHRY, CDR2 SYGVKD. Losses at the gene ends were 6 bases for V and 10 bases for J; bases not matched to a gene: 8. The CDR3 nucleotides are TGTGCCATCAGCATGACAGGGAATGGAGCTTTCTTT. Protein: CAISMTGNGAFF.

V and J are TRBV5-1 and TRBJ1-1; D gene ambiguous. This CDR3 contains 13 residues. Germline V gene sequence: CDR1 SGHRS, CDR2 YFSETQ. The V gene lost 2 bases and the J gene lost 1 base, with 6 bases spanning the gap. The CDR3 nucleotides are TGCGCCAGCAGCTTCCTGGAGAACACTGAAGCTTTCTTT. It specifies CASSFLENTEAFF. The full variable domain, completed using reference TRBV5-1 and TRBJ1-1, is KAGVTQTPRYLIKTRGQQVTLSCSPISGHRSVSWYQQTPGQGLQFLFEYFSETQRNKGNFPGRFSGRQFSNSRSEMNVSTLELGDSALYLCASSFLENTEAFFGQGTRLTVV.

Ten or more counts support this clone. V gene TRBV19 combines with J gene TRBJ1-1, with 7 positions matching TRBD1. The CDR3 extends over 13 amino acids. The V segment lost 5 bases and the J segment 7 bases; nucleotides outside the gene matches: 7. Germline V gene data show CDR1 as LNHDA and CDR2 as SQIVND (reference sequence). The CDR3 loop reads CASSATGVGEAFF. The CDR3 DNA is TGTGCCAGTAGTGCCACAGGGGTAGGTGAAGCTTTCTTT.

The CDR3 bases are TGTGCCAGCAGCTTTCTCGGTCCGAACACTGAAGCTTTCTTT. Its translation: CASSFLGPNTEAFF. The genes are TRBV7-2 and TRBJ1-1; no reliable D call. The V end lost 3 bases, the J end lost 1 base, and 9 bases lay between the germline ends. Germline V gene sequence: CDR1 SGHTA, CDR2 FQGNSA. The CDR3 has 14 amino acids.

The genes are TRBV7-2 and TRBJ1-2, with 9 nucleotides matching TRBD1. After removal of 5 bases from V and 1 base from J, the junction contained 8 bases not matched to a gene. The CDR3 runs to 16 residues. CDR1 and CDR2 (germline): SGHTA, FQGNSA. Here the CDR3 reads CASSPSHRGLNYGYTF. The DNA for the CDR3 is TGTGCCAGCAGCCCGTCCCACAGGGGGCTTAACTATGGCTACACCTTC.

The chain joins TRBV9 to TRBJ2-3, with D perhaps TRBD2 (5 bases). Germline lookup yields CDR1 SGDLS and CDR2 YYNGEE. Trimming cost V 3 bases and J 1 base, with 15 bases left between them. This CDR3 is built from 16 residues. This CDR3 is CASSAVPSLRTDTQYF. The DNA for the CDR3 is TGTGCCAGCAGCGCCGTCCCTAGCCTACGCACAGATACGCAGTATTTT.

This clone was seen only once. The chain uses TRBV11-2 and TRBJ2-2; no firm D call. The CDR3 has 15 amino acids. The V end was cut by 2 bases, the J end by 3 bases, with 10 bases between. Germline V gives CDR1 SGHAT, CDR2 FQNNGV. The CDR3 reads CASSLNPSDTGELFF. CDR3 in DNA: TGTGCCAGCAGCTTAAATCCTAGTGACACCGGGGAGCTGTTTTTT. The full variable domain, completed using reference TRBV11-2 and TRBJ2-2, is EAGVAQSPRYKIIEKRQSVAFWCNPISGHATLYWYQQILGQGPKLLIQFQNNGVVDDSQLPKDRFSAERLKGVDSTLKIQPAKLEDSAVYLCASSLNPSDTGELFFGEGSRLTVL.